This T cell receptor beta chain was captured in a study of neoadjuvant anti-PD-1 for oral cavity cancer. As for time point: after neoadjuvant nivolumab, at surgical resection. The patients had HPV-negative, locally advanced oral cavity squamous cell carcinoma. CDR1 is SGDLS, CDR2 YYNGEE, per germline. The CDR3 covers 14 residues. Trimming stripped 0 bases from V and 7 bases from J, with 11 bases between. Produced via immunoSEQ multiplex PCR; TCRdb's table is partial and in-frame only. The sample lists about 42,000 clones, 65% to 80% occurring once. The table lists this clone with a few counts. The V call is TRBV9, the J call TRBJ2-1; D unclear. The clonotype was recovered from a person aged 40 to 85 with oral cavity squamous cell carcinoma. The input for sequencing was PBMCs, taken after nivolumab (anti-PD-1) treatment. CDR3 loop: CASSVGGVRNEQFF. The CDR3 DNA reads TGTGCCAGCAGCGTAGGTGGGGTGAGGAATGAGCAGTTCTTC.